These 15 T cell receptor beta chains were all obtained from the same sample, sequenced in a study of tissue T cells after allogeneic stem cell transplantation. Clones were read by immunoSEQ multiplex PCR, and TCRdb kept only the in-frame ones, dropping some. The sample has over 40,000 clones, about three quarters seen once. Sample: sorted cells pooled from one or two spleens. The receptors come from a pool of C57BL/6 mice in good health.

Of note for this clone: The gene symbols are mouse symbols. The read finishes 1 residue shy of the CDR3 end, and the germline J gene is used to complete it. V and J are TRBV1 and TRBJ2-5; TRBD1 agrees at 8 bases. CDR1 and CDR2 (germline): NSQYPW, LRSPGD (reference sequence). With 0 bases clipped from V and 6 bases from J, the junction kept 2 bases outside the gene matches. This CDR3 region has 14 residues. CDR3 DNA, as far as it was read: TGCACCTGCAGTGCAGAGACAGGGGAGGACACCCAGTAC. Amino acid sequence: CTCSAETGEDTQY. The CDR3 as a whole reads CTCSAETGEDTQYF.

With regard to this clone: The gene names given are mouse names. The read finishes 1 residue shy of the CDR3 end, and the germline J gene is used to complete it. The chain couples TRBV19 to TRBJ2-1, with D unclear. Trimming pared 2 bases from V and 1 base from J, leaving 7 bases between. The CDR3 covers 14 residues. Per germline, CDR1 FNHDT and CDR2 SITEND (reference sequence). CDR3 DNA (partial): TGTGCCAGCAGTATTGGGCAGAACTATGCTGAGCAGTTC. The encoded protein is CASSIGQNYAEQF. The entire CDR3 is CASSIGQNYAEQFF.

Concerning this clone itself: Here the gene names and germline are mouse. The CDR3 end falls 1 residue outside the read, so it is completed with the germline J gene. The chain links TRBV13-1 to TRBJ1-1; 9 positions agree with TRBD1. Germline CDR1 NSHNY, CDR2 SYGAGN. The CDR3 extends over 14 amino acids. V lost 5 bases, J lost 1 base, and 3 bases stayed unmatched. The part of the CDR3 DNA that was read is TGTGCCAGCAGCAGACAGGGGGTAAACACAGAAGTCTTC. As protein: CASSRQGVNTEVF. The whole CDR3 protein reads CASSRQGVNTEVFF.

Regarding this clone: Germline and genes here are mouse. The read is 1 residue too short to cover the CDR3 end, so that end is filled in from the germline J gene. Within the sample, other DNA sequences also encode this same CDR3. This chain connects TRBV31 to TRBJ1-1, with 7 bases identical to TRBD1. The V gene end was trimmed by 0 bases and the J gene end by 2 bases; junction bases not matched to a gene: 3. The CDR3 consists of 14 residues. Germline V gives CDR1 GKSSPN, CDR2 SITVG. Partial CDR3 DNA: TGTGCCTGGAGTCTAGACAGGGCCAACACAGAAGTCTTC. Translated: CAWSLDRANTEVF. The complete CDR3 sequence is CAWSLDRANTEVFF.

Concerning this clone itself: The gene symbols are mouse symbols. The read is 1 residue too short to cover the CDR3 end, so that end is filled in from the germline J gene. The chain carries TRBV3 and TRBJ2-5, with 10 nucleotides matching TRBD2. There are 14 residues in the CDR3. Per germline, CDR1 SNHLY and CDR2 FYNGKV (reference sequence). The V segment lost 5 bases and the J segment 5 bases; nucleotides outside the gene matches: 4. The CDR3 sequence is CASSLGTGVDTQYF. The DNA read from the CDR3 is TGTGCCAGCAGCCTCGGGACTGGGGTAGACACCCAGTAC.

As regards this clone: The germline and genes are mouse ones. The CDR3 end lies 1 residue beyond the end of the read and is filled in from the germline J gene. The chain carries TRBV3 and TRBJ2-3; 8 positions agree with TRBD1. CDR3 length: 14 amino acids. Trimming removed 6 bases from V and 2 bases from J; junction bases left unmatched: 4. Germline V lookup: CDR1 SNHLY, CDR2 FYNGKV (reference sequence). CDR3 DNA (partial): TGTGCCAGCAGTCCAGGGGGCGCTGCAGAAACGCTGTAT. Its translation is CASSPGGAAETLY. The full-length CDR3 reads as CASSPGGAAETLYF.

Worth noting for this clone: Mouse names are used for the genes. CDR3 amino acids: CASSLDPVNSDYTF. Incomplete CDR3 DNA: TGTGCAAGCAGCTTAGATCCAGTAAACTCCGACTACACC. The chain uses TRBV16 and TRBJ1-2; no clear D. The read halts 1 residue ahead of the CDR3 end, with the missing end drawn from the germline J gene. The CDR3 spans 14 residues. The V gene's germline CDR1 is SGHSA and CDR2 FRNQAP. Trimming removed 0 bases from V and 1 base from J, with 6 bases in between.

Comment on this clone: Germline and genes: mouse. The sequenced fragment ends 1 residue before the CDR3 boundary, so the rest is inferred from the germline J gene. This chain links TRBV2 with TRBJ2-1; TRBD1 matches at 8 bases. V lost 3 bases to trimming and J lost 7 bases; unmatched junction nucleotides: 5. This CDR3 has 14 amino acids. The germline V gene has CDR1 LGHNA and CDR2 YSYQKL. This CDR3 reads CASSQRRDRAEQFF. The covered CDR3 bases are TGTGCCAGCAGCCAGAGGCGGGACAGGGCTGAGCAGTTC.

Remarks on this clone: Gene names and germline match the mouse. The sequence runs out 1 residue before the end of the CDR3; the remainder is reconstructed from the germline J gene. The V call is TRBV13-2, the J call TRBJ2-5; D is possibly TRBD2 (7 bases). Germline CDR1 reads NNHNN; CDR2 reads SYGAGS (reference sequence). Trimming cost V 2 bases and J 6 bases, with 10 bases left between them. This CDR3 has 13 amino acids. CDR3: CASGERGADTQYF. The CDR3 bases that were read are TGTGCCAGCGGTGAGAGGGGGGCGGACACCCAGTAC.

About this clone: Gene and germline names: mouse. The CDR3 extends 1 residue past the end of the read, so its final part is completed from the germline J gene. The sample contains more than one DNA sequence encoding this CDR3. The chain recombines TRBV13-2 with TRBJ2-5, with D perhaps matching TRBD2 (5 bases). Trimming left V 3 bases short and J 3 bases short, with 8 bases between. The CDR3 loop spans 13 amino acids. The germline V gene encodes CDR1 NNHNN and CDR2 SYGAGS (reference sequence). The CDR3 is CASGGTYQDTQYF. The sequenced part of the CDR3 DNA is TGTGCCAGCGGTGGGACTTATCAAGACACCCAGTAC.

On this clone: Mouse names are used for the genes. The read terminates 1 residue before the CDR3 end, so the remaining end is supplied by the germline J gene. The chain joins TRBV2 to TRBJ1-3; D is undetermined. This CDR3 contains 15 residues. The germline V gene has CDR1 LGHNA and CDR2 YSYQKL. Trimming removed 4 bases at V and 0 bases at J, with 10 bases between. The CDR3 bases that were read are TGTGCCAGCAGCCCTTCACATCTTTCTGGAAATACGCTCTAT. Translating gives CASSPSHLSGNTLY. From start to end, the CDR3 is CASSPSHLSGNTLYF.

Points on this clone: Gene names and germline refer to mouse. The read ends 1 residue early relative to the CDR3; the germline J gene fills the gap. V is TRBV2 and J is TRBJ2-3; TRBD1 matches at 8 bases. With 4 bases clipped from V and 5 bases from J, the junction kept 2 bases outside the gene matches. The CDR3 is made up of 13 amino acids. Germline V gene sequence: CDR1 LGHNA, CDR2 YSYQKL. The sequenced part of the CDR3 DNA is TGTGCCAGCAGCCCCGGGACAGGAGAAACGCTGTAT. This gives the protein CASSPGTGETLY. The whole CDR3 protein is CASSPGTGETLYF.

As for this clone: Each gene name is a mouse one. Sequencing ends 1 residue short of the CDR3 end; the germline J gene provides the rest. This rearrangement joins TRBV4 to TRBJ1-4; TRBD1 matches 12 bases. Per germline, CDR1 LGHDT and CDR2 YNNKQL (reference sequence). The CDR3 runs to 17 residues. With 5 bases clipped from V and 0 bases from J, the junction kept 4 bases outside the gene matches. CDR3 bases read: TGTGCCAGCAGCCCGGGGACAGGGGGCCTTTCCAACGAAAGATTATTT. As protein: CASSPGTGGLSNERLF. The whole CDR3 protein reads CASSPGTGGLSNERLFF.

A remark on this clone: Each gene name is a mouse one. The DNA ends 1 residue before the CDR3 does, and the rest of the CDR3 is filled in from the germline J gene. V usage is TRBV3 and J usage is TRBJ1-2; 8 positions agree with TRBD1. Germline CDR1 and CDR2: SNHLY and FYNGKV (reference sequence). The CDR3 sequence is 13 residues long. The V gene end was trimmed by 4 bases and the J gene end by 2 bases; junction bases not matched to a gene: 0. CDR3: CASSWTGNSDYTF. Partial CDR3 DNA: TGTGCCAGCAGCTGGACAGGGAACTCCGACTACACC.

Remarks on this clone: The gene names here belong to mouse. The read ends 1 residue shy of where the CDR3 ends; the end is completed using the germline J gene. V usage is TRBV2 and J usage is TRBJ2-1; 12 nucleotides agree with TRBD2. This CDR3 region has 15 residues. V lost 2 bases to trimming and J lost 5 bases; unmatched junction nucleotides: 1. Germline loops: CDR1 LGHNA, CDR2 YSYQKL. The covered CDR3 bases are TGTGCCAGCAGCCAAAGACTGGGGGGGCATGCTGAGCAGTTC. This gives the protein CASSQRLGGHAEQF. The entire CDR3 reads CASSQRLGGHAEQFF.